The T cell receptor beta chain described here comes from a study of cytomegalovirus exposure and HLA in healthy donors. Broader study findings: A later analysis reportedly found fewer N-insertions in an Asian-associated ancestry cluster than the roughly 670-donor mean. Most TCR sequences showed up rarely, but some public TCRs showed up in many donors. Earlier analysis found most TCR beta V segments productive about 87% or about 30% of the time.

The V gene's germline CDR1 is SGHRS and CDR2 YFSETQ. V shed 3 bases and J 5 bases; nucleotides not matched to a gene: 9. The CDR3 is 15 amino acids. Concerning this clone itself: Its cognate antigen is unknown.

Primers: 60 Vbeta forward and 13 Jbeta reverse. Authors' analysis steps: A later analysis tallied approximately 80 million unique TCR beta chains, about 12 million of them shared. Sequenced by immunoSEQ multiplex PCR; TCRdb stores in-frame clones only, minus some. The V and J calls and clone size are taken from that table; D and trimming were inferred from the DNA. Of about 160,000 clones detected, about 75% appear once; the ten largest clones hold approximately 4.6%. V usage is TRBV5-1 and J usage is TRBJ1-1; 8 positions match TRBD1. The TCR comes from a man younger than 30 in good health and CMV-seropositive. The specimen was PBMCs. The CDR3 bases are TGCGCCAGCAGCTCGGGACAGGTCGGTCTAACTGAAGCTTTCTTT. Encoded protein: CASSSGQVGLTEAFF.